The rows below give T cell receptor beta chains drawn from one sample of a study of immune cell composition in non-small cell lung cancer. Method: immunoSEQ multiplex PCR; TCRdb's copy keeps in-frame clones and lacks some. The table lists under 4,000 clones, 82% of them singletons, with roughly 8.9% in the top ten. Sequenced sample: lung tumor tissue. These receptors all come from a human donor with non-small cell lung cancer. Both conserved end residues are part of each CDR3. The D gene is left open where the match is weak. A clone size is listed for some rows: how often the clone was seen (once, few, many), or a class if it is expanded.

D gene: TRBD1
V gene: TRBV28
J gene: TRBJ2-7
CDR3 length: 14
clone size: NA
CDR3 DNA: TGTGCCAGCAGACGTCAGGGGGCCTCCTACGAGCAGTACTTC
CDR3 protein: CASRRQGASYEQYF

D gene: NA
V gene: TRBV5-1
J gene: TRBJ2-3
CDR3 length: 16
clone size: NA
CDR3 DNA: TGCGCCAGCAGCCTGGGGCAGGGGTTGATGGAGGATACGCAGTATTTT
CDR3 protein: CASSLGQGLMEDTQYF

D gene: NA
V gene: TRBV12-2
J gene: TRBJ1-4
CDR3 length: 12
clone size: few
CDR3 DNA: TGTGCAATTTCAGGGGGAGGAGAAAAACTGTTTTTT
CDR3 protein: CAISGGGEKLFF

D gene: NA
V gene: TRBV28
J gene: TRBJ1-2
CDR3 length: 12
clone size: NA
CDR3 DNA: TGTGCCACCCTACAGGGATACTATGGCTACACCTTC
CDR3 protein: CATLQGYYGYTF

D gene: NA
V gene: TRBV5-4
J gene: TRBJ2-7
CDR3 length: 13
clone size: NA
CDR3 DNA: TGTGCCAGCAGCTTGATGGGGGCGGGCGAGCAGTACTTC
CDR3 protein: CASSLMGAGEQYF

D gene: TRBD1
V gene: TRBV23-1
J gene: TRBJ1-2
CDR3 length: 16
clone size: NA
CDR3 DNA: TGCGCCAGCAGTCAATCTGATCGGACAGGGGCCTATGGCTACACCTTC
CDR3 protein: CASSQSDRTGAYGYTF

D gene: TRBD1
V gene: TRBV28
J gene: TRBJ1-2
CDR3 length: 15
clone size: NA
CDR3 DNA: TGTGCCAGCAGTACCCCCGACAGGGTGTCTTTAGGCTACACCTTC
CDR3 protein: CASSTPDRVSLGYTF

D gene: NA
V gene: TRBV28
J gene: TRBJ1-5
CDR3 length: 14
clone size: NA
CDR3 DNA: TGTGCCAGCACGAGGAGTCTCCGCAATCAGCCCCAGCATTTT
CDR3 protein: CASTRSLRNQPQHF

D gene: TRBD2
V gene: TRBV7-3
J gene: TRBJ2-2
CDR3 length: 15
clone size: NA
CDR3 DNA: TGTGCCAGCAGCCAGGGACTAGCCCACACCGGGGAGCTGTTTTTT
CDR3 protein: CASSQGLAHTGELFF

D gene: TRBD2
V gene: TRBV18
J gene: TRBJ2-1
CDR3 length: 15
clone size: NA
CDR3 DNA: TGTGCCAGCTCATCTAGCGGGAGGGCCAACAATGAGCAGTTCTTC
CDR3 protein: CASSSSGRANNEQFF

D gene: NA
V gene: TRBV2
J gene: TRBJ2-3
CDR3 length: 13
clone size: once
CDR3 DNA: TGTGCCAGCAGACAAGCCGACAGAGATACGCAGTATTTT
CDR3 protein: CASRQADRDTQYF

D gene: TRBD2
V gene: TRBV5-1
J gene: TRBJ2-3
CDR3 length: 15
clone size: NA
CDR3 DNA: TGCGCCAGCAGCCCAACGGGACTAGAAGTAGATACGCAGTATTTT
CDR3 protein: CASSPTGLEVDTQYF

D gene: TRBD1
V gene: TRBV5-1
J gene: TRBJ2-1
CDR3 length: 15
clone size: NA
CDR3 DNA: TGCGCCAGCAGCCCTGGACAGGGAACCTACAATGAGCAGTTCTTC
CDR3 protein: CASSPGQGTYNEQFF

D gene: TRBD2
V gene: TRBV19
J gene: TRBJ2-1
CDR3 length: 17
clone size: NA
CDR3 DNA: TGTGCCAGTAAAAGGGGGCTAGCGGGAGGCGCCTACAATGAGCAGTTCTTC
CDR3 protein: CASKRGLAGGAYNEQFF

D gene: NA
V gene: TRBV4-1
J gene: TRBJ2-1
CDR3 length: 17
clone size: NA
CDR3 DNA: TGCGCCAGCAGCCAAGCCTGGGCAGCTGGAGGTGTCAATGAGCAGTTCTTC
CDR3 protein: CASSQAWAAGGVNEQFF

D gene: NA
V gene: TRBV27
J gene: TRBJ2-7
CDR3 length: 15
clone size: NA
CDR3 DNA: TGTGCCAGCGCTCATTCTAGCGCCAGCTCCTACGAGCAGTACTTC
CDR3 protein: CASAHSSASSYEQYF

D gene: TRBD2
V gene: TRBV30
J gene: TRBJ2-7
CDR3 length: 16
clone size: NA
CDR3 DNA: TGTGCCTGGAGTCAAAGGGGCCAGCGGGAGGAATACGAGCAGTACTTC
CDR3 protein: CAWSQRGQREEYEQYF

D gene: NA
V gene: TRBV2
J gene: TRBJ2-5
CDR3 length: 13
clone size: NA
CDR3 DNA: TGTGCCAGCACTCGGGACAACCAAGAGACCCAGTACTTC
CDR3 protein: CASTRDNQETQYF

D gene: TRBD2
V gene: TRBV30
J gene: TRBJ2-3
CDR3 length: 15
clone size: few
CDR3 DNA: TGTGCCTGGAACCAACTAGCGAGCAGCACAGATACGCAGTATTTT
CDR3 protein: CAWNQLASSTDTQYF

D gene: NA
V gene: TRBV28
J gene: TRBJ2-1
CDR3 length: 14
clone size: NA
CDR3 DNA: TGTGCCAGCAGTTTTTGGGAGCCGTACAATGAGCAGTTCTTC
CDR3 protein: CASSFWEPYNEQFF

D gene: NA
V gene: TRBV9
J gene: TRBJ2-3
CDR3 length: 14
clone size: NA
CDR3 DNA: TGTGCCAGCAGCGCGGACTCTCGCACAGATACGCAGTATTTT
CDR3 protein: CASSADSRTDTQYF

D gene: NA
V gene: TRBV27
J gene: TRBJ2-7
CDR3 length: 13
clone size: NA
CDR3 DNA: TGTGCCAGCAGTTTTGGGGACAACTACGAGCAGTACTTC
CDR3 protein: CASSFGDNYEQYF

D gene: TRBD1
V gene: TRBV7-9
J gene: TRBJ1-2
CDR3 length: 15
clone size: NA
CDR3 DNA: TGTGCCAGCAGCTCCCCAATAGACAGGGGTGAGGGCTACACCTTC
CDR3 protein: CASSSPIDRGEGYTF

D gene: NA
V gene: TRBV7-9
J gene: TRBJ2-7
CDR3 length: 12
clone size: NA
CDR3 DNA: TGTGCCAGCAGCCCCGGTTTCTACGAGCAGTACTTC
CDR3 protein: CASSPGFYEQYF

D gene: TRBD1
V gene: TRBV6-6
J gene: TRBJ1-1
CDR3 length: 14
clone size: few
CDR3 DNA: TGTGCCAGCAGCAAGACAGGGCTGAACACTGAAGCTTTCTTT
CDR3 protein: CASSKTGLNTEAFF

D gene: NA
V gene: TRBV6-5
J gene: TRBJ2-7
CDR3 length: 15
clone size: NA
CDR3 DNA: TGTGCCAGCACCCAGTCTTGGACAGCCCCCTACGAGCAGTACTTC
CDR3 protein: CASTQSWTAPYEQYF

D gene: NA
V gene: TRBV4-2
J gene: TRBJ1-3
CDR3 length: 17
clone size: NA
CDR3 DNA: TGTGCCAGCAGCCAAGATCCGACTAGTTCGCTCGGAAACACCATATATTTT
CDR3 protein: CASSQDPTSSLGNTIYF

D gene: NA
V gene: TRBV6-1
J gene: TRBJ1-6
CDR3 length: 15
clone size: NA
CDR3 DNA: TGTGCCAGCAGCCTAGACGGCCTTAATAATTCACCCCTCCACTTT
CDR3 protein: CASSLDGLNNSPLHF

D gene: NA
V gene: TRBV28
J gene: TRBJ2-3
CDR3 length: 15
clone size: NA
CDR3 DNA: TGTGCCAGCTCCCCTTTTGACTCCAACACAGATACGCAGTATTTT
CDR3 protein: CASSPFDSNTDTQYF

D gene: TRBD1
V gene: TRBV27
J gene: TRBJ1-6
CDR3 length: 15
clone size: NA
CDR3 DNA: TGTGCCAGCAGTCTATTGGGGACAGGGGATTCACCCCTCCACTTT
CDR3 protein: CASSLLGTGDSPLHF

D gene: NA
V gene: TRBV7-3
J gene: TRBJ2-2
CDR3 length: 13
clone size: NA
CDR3 DNA: TGTGCCAGCAGGGGGGCCAACACCGGGGAGCTGTTTTTT
CDR3 protein: CASRGANTGELFF

D gene: TRBD1
V gene: TRBV2
J gene: TRBJ2-4
CDR3 length: 12
clone size: NA
CDR3 DNA: TGTGCCAGCACCGGGACAGGTAACATTCAGTACTTC
CDR3 protein: CASTGTGNIQYF

D gene: TRBD2
V gene: TRBV2
J gene: TRBJ2-7
CDR3 length: 13
clone size: NA
CDR3 DNA: TGTGCCAGCAGACTAGCGGGAGGGAACGAGCAGTACTTC
CDR3 protein: CASRLAGGNEQYF

D gene: TRBD1
V gene: TRBV5-4
J gene: TRBJ2-5
CDR3 length: 14
clone size: NA
CDR3 DNA: TGTGCCAGCAGCTCCGGACAGGAACGAGAGACCCAGTACTTC
CDR3 protein: CASSSGQERETQYF

D gene: NA
V gene: TRBV7-2
J gene: TRBJ2-1
CDR3 length: 15
clone size: NA
CDR3 DNA: TGTGCCAGCAACTTAGTCGGGGGGCTGGAGAATGAGCAGTTCTTC
CDR3 protein: CASNLVGGLENEQFF

D gene: NA
V gene: TRBV18
J gene: TRBJ1-5
CDR3 length: 15
clone size: NA
CDR3 DNA: TGTGCCAGCTCACCCGAGGCTTATAGCAATCAGCCCCAGCATTTT
CDR3 protein: CASSPEAYSNQPQHF

D gene: NA
V gene: TRBV29-1
J gene: TRBJ2-5
CDR3 length: 12
clone size: NA
CDR3 DNA: TGCAGCGTTGATCCTAGTGGGGAGACCCAGTACTTC
CDR3 protein: CSVDPSGETQYF

D gene: NA
V gene: TRBV6-1
J gene: TRBJ1-2
CDR3 length: 14
clone size: NA
CDR3 DNA: TGTGCCAGCAGTGAAAGTGGGCAGTACTATGGCTACACCTTC
CDR3 protein: CASSESGQYYGYTF

D gene: TRBD1
V gene: TRBV11-3
J gene: TRBJ2-7
CDR3 length: 13
clone size: NA
CDR3 DNA: TGTGCCAGCAGCCCGCGGACAGGGTCTGAGCAGTACTTC
CDR3 protein: CASSPRTGSEQYF

D gene: NA
V gene: TRBV2
J gene: TRBJ1-1
CDR3 length: 14
clone size: NA
CDR3 DNA: TGTGCCATCGTAGACAGAAATACTAACACTGAAGCTTTCTTT
CDR3 protein: CAIVDRNTNTEAFF

D gene: TRBD1
V gene: TRBV7-9
J gene: TRBJ2-7
CDR3 length: 13
clone size: NA
CDR3 DNA: TGTGCCAGCAGTTCAGGGGGCTCCTACGAGCAGTACTTC
CDR3 protein: CASSSGGSYEQYF

D gene: NA
V gene: TRBV11-2
J gene: TRBJ1-3
CDR3 length: 15
clone size: NA
CDR3 DNA: TGTGCCAGCAGCTTAGGAGGGTACTCTGGAAACACCATATATTTT
CDR3 protein: CASSLGGYSGNTIYF

D gene: TRBD2
V gene: TRBV5-1
J gene: TRBJ2-3
CDR3 length: 19
clone size: NA
CDR3 DNA: TGCGCCAGCAGCTCACCACTCCGGACTAGCGGGCCGATGGCAGATACGCAGTATTTT
CDR3 protein: CASSSPLRTSGPMADTQYF

D gene: NA
V gene: TRBV20-1
J gene: TRBJ2-5
CDR3 length: 11
clone size: NA
CDR3 DNA: TGCAGTGCTCTGGGGGCAGAGACCCAGTACTTC
CDR3 protein: CSALGAETQYF

D gene: NA
V gene: TRBV5-1
J gene: TRBJ2-5
CDR3 length: 15
clone size: NA
CDR3 DNA: TGCGCCAGCAGCTTAGGGGGCGGGGACCAAGAGACCCAGTACTTC
CDR3 protein: CASSLGGGDQETQYF

D gene: NA
V gene: TRBV7-9
J gene: TRBJ2-1
CDR3 length: 16
clone size: few
CDR3 DNA: TGTGCCAGCAGCCGAGCTGGGGGACTCGCATACAATGAGCAGTTCTTC
CDR3 protein: CASSRAGGLAYNEQFF

D gene: NA
V gene: TRBV29-1
J gene: TRBJ2-1
CDR3 length: 12
clone size: NA
CDR3 DNA: TGCAGCGTTGGAGTCCCCGCAGGGGAGCAGTTCTTC
CDR3 protein: CSVGVPAGEQFF

D gene: TRBD2
V gene: TRBV7-8
J gene: TRBJ2-1
CDR3 length: 16
clone size: once
CDR3 DNA: TGTGCCAGCAGCACCCGGACTAGCGGGTATTACAATGAGCAGTTCTTC
CDR3 protein: CASSTRTSGYYNEQFF

D gene: NA
V gene: TRBV11-2
J gene: TRBJ1-3
CDR3 length: 12
clone size: NA
CDR3 DNA: TGTGCCAGCAGGGGAGGAGGAAACACCATATATTTT
CDR3 protein: CASRGGGNTIYF

D gene: TRBD1
V gene: TRBV2
J gene: TRBJ1-2
CDR3 length: 13
clone size: NA
CDR3 DNA: TGTGCCAGCAAAGGACAGGGAGTCTATGGCTACACCTTC
CDR3 protein: CASKGQGVYGYTF

D gene: NA
V gene: TRBV7-3
J gene: TRBJ2-2
CDR3 length: 14
clone size: NA
CDR3 DNA: TGTGCCAGCAGCCCCGGGTCAAACACCGGGGAGCTGTTTTTT
CDR3 protein: CASSPGSNTGELFF

D gene: TRBD2
V gene: TRBV5-4
J gene: TRBJ2-7
CDR3 length: 14
clone size: NA
CDR3 DNA: TGTGCCAGCAGCGCAGGGACTACCGGCCAAGAGCAGTACTTC
CDR3 protein: CASSAGTTGQEQYF